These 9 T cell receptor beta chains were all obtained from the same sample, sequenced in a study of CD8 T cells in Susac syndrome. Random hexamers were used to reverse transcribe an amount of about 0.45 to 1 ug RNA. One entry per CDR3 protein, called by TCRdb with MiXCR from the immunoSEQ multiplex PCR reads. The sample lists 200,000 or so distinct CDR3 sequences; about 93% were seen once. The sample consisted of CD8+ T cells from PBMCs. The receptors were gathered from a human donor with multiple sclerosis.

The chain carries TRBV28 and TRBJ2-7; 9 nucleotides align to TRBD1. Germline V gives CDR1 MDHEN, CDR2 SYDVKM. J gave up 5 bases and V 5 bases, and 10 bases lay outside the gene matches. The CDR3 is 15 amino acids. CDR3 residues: CASSQLRTGEDEQYF. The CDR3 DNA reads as TGTGCCAGCAGTCAACTCCGGACAGGGGAGGACGAGCAGTACTTC. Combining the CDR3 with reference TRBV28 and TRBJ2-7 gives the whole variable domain DVKVTQSSRYLVKRTGEKVFLECVQDMDHENMFWYRQDPGLGLRLIYFSYDVKMKEKGDIPEGYSVSREKKERFSLILESASTNQTSMYLCASSQLRTGEDEQYFGPGTRLTVT.

The CDR3 bases are TGTGCCAGCAGCTTAGCGAACCAGGGCCGATACAATGAGCAGTTCTTC. It codes for CASSLANQGRYNEQFF. V gene TRBV7-6 combines with J gene TRBJ2-1; perhaps TRBD1 as D (5 bases). The CDR3 spans 16 residues. V shed 0 bases and J shed 4 bases, with 13 bases lying between them. The germline gives CDR1 SGHVS, CDR2 FNYEAQ.

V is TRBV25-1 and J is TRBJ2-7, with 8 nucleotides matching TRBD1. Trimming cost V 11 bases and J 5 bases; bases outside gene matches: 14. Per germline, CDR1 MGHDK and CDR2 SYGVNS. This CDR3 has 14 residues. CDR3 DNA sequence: TGTGCCCGGACCTGGGGGCAACAGGGGGACGAGCAGTACTTC. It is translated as CARTWGQQGDEQYF.

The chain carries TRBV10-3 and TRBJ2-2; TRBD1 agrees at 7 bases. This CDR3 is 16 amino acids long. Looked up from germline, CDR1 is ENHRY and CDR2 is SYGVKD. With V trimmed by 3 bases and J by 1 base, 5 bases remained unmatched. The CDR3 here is CAISEGQGENTGELFF. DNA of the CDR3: TGTGCCATCAGTGAAGGTCAGGGGGAGAACACCGGGGAGCTGTTTTTT.

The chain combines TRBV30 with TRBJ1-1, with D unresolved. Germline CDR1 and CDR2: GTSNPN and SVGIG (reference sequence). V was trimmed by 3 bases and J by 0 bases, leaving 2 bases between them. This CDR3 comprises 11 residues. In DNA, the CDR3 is TGTGCCTGGAGCATGAACACTGAAGCTTTCTTT. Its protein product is CAWSMNTEAFF.

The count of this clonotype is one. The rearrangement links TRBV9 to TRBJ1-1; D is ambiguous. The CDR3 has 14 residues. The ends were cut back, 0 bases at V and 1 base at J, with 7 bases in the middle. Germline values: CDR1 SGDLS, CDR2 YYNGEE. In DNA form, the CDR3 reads TGTGCCAGCAGCGTAGACAGTGGGAACACTGAAGCTTTCTTT. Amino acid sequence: CASSVDSGNTEAFF.

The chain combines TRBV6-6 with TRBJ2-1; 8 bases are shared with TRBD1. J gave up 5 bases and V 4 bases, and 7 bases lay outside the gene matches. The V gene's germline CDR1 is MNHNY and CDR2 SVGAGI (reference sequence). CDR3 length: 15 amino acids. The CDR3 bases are TGTGCCAGCAGTTCGTCCGGGACAGGAAACAATGAGCAGTTCTTC. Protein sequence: CASSSSGTGNNEQFF.

The chain's CDR3 is CASSLVGIKEQYF. In DNA, the CDR3 is TGTGCCAGCAGCTTAGTGGGCATAAAGGAGCAGTACTTC. The chain couples TRBV7-8 to TRBJ2-7; no clear D. The V end lost 1 base, the J end lost 7 bases, and 11 bases lay between the germline ends. Germline CDR1 reads SGHVS; CDR2 reads FQNEAQ. The CDR3 covers 13 residues.

Here the CDR3 DNA reads TGTGCCACCCGCCCGGGAGCGGGATCCTACGAGCAGTACTTC. Translating gives CATRPGAGSYEQYF. The V and J genes are TRBV10-3 and TRBJ2-7, with TRBD2 matching over 7 bases. This CDR3 has 14 residues. Germline loops: CDR1 ENHRY, CDR2 SYGVKD. With 10 bases clipped from V and 1 base from J, the junction kept 10 bases outside the gene matches.